The 15 T cell receptor beta chains below all came from one sample that was sequenced in a study of shared clonotypes between healthy human individuals. The repertoire was sequenced with immunoSEQ multiplex PCR; TCRdb's copy has only in-frame clones and lacks some. This sample carries about 2.1 million clones, 80% to 95% of them seen once, and the ten largest clones take about 1.6%. Cells designated naive CD8 were CD45RO-negative and were positively selected for CCR7, with terminally differentiated effector memory CD45RA+ cells excluded. Sequenced input: naive CD8+ T cells from PBMCs. The receptors were sampled from a young man in good health. Some clones in this sample may be carry-over from other donors' samples.

The chain employs TRBV6-5 and TRBJ1-1; D is perhaps TRBD1 (6 bases). The CDR3 spans 13 residues. Germline CDR1 MNHEY, CDR2 SVGAGI. Trimming took off 6 bases at V and 4 bases at J, with 12 bases between the two ends. The CDR3 loop is CASSPGVATEAFF. The CDR3, as DNA: TGTGCCAGCAGCCCAGGGGTTGCCACTGAAGCTTTCTTT.

The chain has TRBV11-2 and TRBJ2-5; 10 nucleotides line up with TRBD1. The germline gives CDR1 SGHAT, CDR2 FQNNGV. V was clipped by 1 base and J by 4 bases; unmatched bases: 6. CDR3 length: 16 residues. CDR3 region: CASSLGWTGGRETQYF. CDR3 DNA sequence: TGTGCCAGCAGCTTAGGTTGGACAGGGGGAAGAGAGACCCAGTACTTC.

A few counts support this clone. This chain links TRBV7-9 with TRBJ2-2; D is uncertain. Germline V CDR1 and CDR2: SEHNR, FQNEAQ (reference sequence). Trimming pared 3 bases from V and 7 bases from J, leaving 3 bases between. The CDR3 runs to 11 residues. CDR3 nucleotides: TGTGCCAGCAGCTTCGGCGGGGAGCTGTTTTTT. Residues: CASSFGGELFF.

The chain links TRBV9 to TRBJ2-1; the match to TRBD1 covers 8 bases. The length of the CDR3 is 17 residues. Looked up from germline, CDR1 is SGDLS and CDR2 is YYNGEE. With V trimmed by 4 bases and J by 5 bases, 14 bases remained unmatched. The DNA of the CDR3 is TGTGCCAGCAGCCCCCGGACAGGGACAAGTCGTAACAATGAGCAGTTCTTC. Amino acids: CASSPRTGTSRNNEQFF.

There are a few counts of this clone. The chain joins TRBV19 to TRBJ1-5; 8 positions match TRBD1. The length of the CDR3 is 15 residues. Trimming removed 1 base from V and 7 bases from J; junction bases left unmatched: 6. Germline loops: CDR1 LNHDA, CDR2 SQIVND (reference sequence). The chain's CDR3 is CASSIVAGGWQPQHF. DNA for the CDR3: TGTGCCAGTAGTATAGTCGCAGGGGGCTGGCAGCCCCAGCATTTT. The full variable domain, completed using reference TRBV19 and TRBJ1-5, is DGGITQSPKYLFRKEGQNVTLSCEQNLNHDAMYWYRQDPGQGLRLIYYSQIVNDFQKGDIAEGYSVSREKKESFPLTVTSAQKNPTAFYLCASSIVAGGWQPQHFGDGTRLSIL.

The gene calls are TRBV9 and TRBJ2-5; 7 bases match TRBD2. Losses at the gene ends were 3 bases for V and 5 bases for J; bases not matched to a gene: 13. Germline V gene lookup returns CDR1 SGDLS and CDR2 YYNGEE. The CDR3 has 16 residues. The CDR3 DNA sequence: TGTGCCAGCAGCGAGGGAGCGCAGGGCGGGAGTGAGACCCAGTACTTC. It yields the protein CASSEGAQGGSETQYF.

This chain uses TRBV2 with TRBJ2-1; TRBD2 agrees at 7 bases. Losses at the gene ends were 5 bases for V and 5 bases for J; bases not matched to a gene: 12. There are 16 residues in the CDR3. CDR1 and CDR2 from the germline V gene are SNHLY and FYNNEI. As DNA, the CDR3 is TGTGCCAGCAGTCACCACCCGGCGGGACTAAACAATGAGCAGTTCTTC. Its protein is CASSHHPAGLNNEQFF.

Details on this clone: Other DNA sequences within the sample encode an identical CDR3. The chain employs TRBV9 and TRBJ1-1; D uncertain. Per the germline V gene, CDR1 is SGDLS and CDR2 is YYNGEE. The CDR3 totals 15 residues. Trimming shortened V by 0 bases and J by 0 bases, and 9 bases separated the two germline ends. The CDR3 bases are TGTGCCAGCAGCGTAGGTAGAGGATTGAACACTGAAGCTTTCTTT. Its protein is CASSVGRGLNTEAFF.

V and J are TRBV6-1 and TRBJ1-4; tentative D call: TRBD1 (5 bases). The germline CDR1 and CDR2 sequences are MNHNS and SASEGT. The V and J ends lost 3 bases and 6 bases respectively, with 17 bases between them. The CDR3 loop spans 16 amino acids. CDR3 coding DNA: TGTGCCAGCAGTGACCGTACTTCCAGGGACGATGAAAAACTGTTTTTT. Residues: CASSDRTSRDDEKLFF.

The DNA of the CDR3 is TGTGCCAGCAAGTGGTCTACAGACGGCTACACCTTC. Translated, it gives CASKWSTDGYTF. The chain links TRBV28 to TRBJ1-2, with no clear D. Germline V CDR1 and CDR2: MDHEN, SYDVKM. With 7 bases removed from V and 8 bases from J, the gap between germline ends came to 14 bases. This CDR3 comprises 12 residues.

The genes are TRBV2 and TRBJ2-3; TRBD1 aligns across 7 bases. Germline V lookup: CDR1 SNHLY, CDR2 FYNNEI. This CDR3 contains 15 residues. V shed 8 bases, J shed 0 bases, and the junction held 8 bases outside the gene matches. The CDR3 here is CASDLGTASTDTQYF. The CDR3, as DNA: TGTGCCAGCGATCTCGGGACAGCTAGCACAGATACGCAGTATTTT.

This chain joins TRBV14 and TRBJ2-1, with D perhaps matching TRBD1 (6 bases). The V end was cut by 7 bases, the J end by 3 bases, with 19 bases between. The CDR3 runs to 16 residues. Germline V gene sequence: CDR1 SGHDN, CDR2 FVKESK. The CDR3 here is CASTLLTGSGYNEQFF. CDR3 DNA: TGTGCCAGCACCCTACTCACAGGGAGTGGCTACAATGAGCAGTTCTTC.

This chain connects TRBV15 to TRBJ1-4, with D possibly being TRBD1 (6 bases). Deletions cut 1 base from V and 4 bases from J, with 13 bases between. The CDR3 has 16 residues. Germline CDR1 reads LNHNV; CDR2 reads YYDKDF (reference sequence). CDR3 loop: CATSRVMGHINEKLFF. For the CDR3, the DNA is TGTGCCACCAGCAGAGTCATGGGACACATTAATGAAAAACTGTTTTTT.

V gene TRBV27 combines with J gene TRBJ2-5; D gene uncertain. The V gene lost 0 bases and the J gene lost 3 bases, with 5 bases spanning the gap. Germline V gives CDR1 MNHEY, CDR2 SMNVEV (reference sequence). The CDR3 has 13 residues. The CDR3 coding sequence is TGTGCCAGCAGTTTATCGCGAGAAGAGACCCAGTACTTC. It translates to CASSLSREETQYF.

This clone was seen a single time. The rearrangement uses TRBV7-9 and TRBJ2-5; 11 nucleotides line up with TRBD1. The J segment lost 4 bases and the V segment lost 5 bases, leaving 9 bases of the junction unmatched. The CDR3 runs 16 residues. CDR1 SEHNR and CDR2 FQNEAQ come from the germline V gene (reference sequence). CDR3 protein: CASSARTGGRGETQYF. Written as DNA, the CDR3 is TGTGCCAGCAGCGCACGGACAGGGGGCCGTGGAGAGACCCAGTACTTC.